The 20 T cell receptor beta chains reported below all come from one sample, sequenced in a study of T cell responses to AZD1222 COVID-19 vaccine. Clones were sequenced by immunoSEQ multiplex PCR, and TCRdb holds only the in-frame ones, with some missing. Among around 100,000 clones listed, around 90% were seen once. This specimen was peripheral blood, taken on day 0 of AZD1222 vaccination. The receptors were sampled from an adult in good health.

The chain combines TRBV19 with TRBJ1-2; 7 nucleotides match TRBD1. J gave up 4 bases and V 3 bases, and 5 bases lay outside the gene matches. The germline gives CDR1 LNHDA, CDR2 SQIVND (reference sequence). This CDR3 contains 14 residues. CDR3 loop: CASSIGGQFYGYTF. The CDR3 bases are TGTGCCAGTAGTATCGGGGGACAGTTCTATGGCTACACCTTC.

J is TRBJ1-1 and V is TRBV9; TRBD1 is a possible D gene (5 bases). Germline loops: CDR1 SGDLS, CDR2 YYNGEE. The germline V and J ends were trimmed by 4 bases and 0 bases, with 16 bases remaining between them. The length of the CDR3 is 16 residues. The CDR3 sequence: CASSPEGLLMNTEAFF. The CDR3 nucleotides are TGTGCCAGCAGCCCAGAGGGACTCCTTATGAACACTGAAGCTTTCTTT.

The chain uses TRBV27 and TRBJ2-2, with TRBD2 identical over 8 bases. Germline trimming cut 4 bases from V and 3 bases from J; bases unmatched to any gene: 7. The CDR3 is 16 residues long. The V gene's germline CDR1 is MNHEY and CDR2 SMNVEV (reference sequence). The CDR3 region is CASSSRTSGYTGELFF. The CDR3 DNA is TGTGCCAGCAGTTCGAGAACTAGCGGCTACACCGGGGAGCTGTTTTTT.

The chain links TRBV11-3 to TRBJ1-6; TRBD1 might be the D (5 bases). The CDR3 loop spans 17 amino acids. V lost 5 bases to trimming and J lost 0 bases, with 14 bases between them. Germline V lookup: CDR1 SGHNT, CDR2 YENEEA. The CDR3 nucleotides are TGTGCCAGCAGCCCCGGGACGCCAGGCTCCTATAATTCACCCCTCCACTTT. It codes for CASSPGTPGSYNSPLHF.

In DNA form, the CDR3 reads TGTGCCAGCAGTTCGGCGGGGGGGGCTGGAAACACCATATATTTT. This gives the protein CASSSAGGAGNTIYF. The chain recombines TRBV28 with TRBJ1-3; TRBD1 is a possible D gene (5 bases). With 4 bases removed from V and 2 bases from J, the gap between germline ends came to 12 bases. Germline V CDR1 and CDR2: MDHEN, SYDVKM. The CDR3 extends over 15 amino acids.

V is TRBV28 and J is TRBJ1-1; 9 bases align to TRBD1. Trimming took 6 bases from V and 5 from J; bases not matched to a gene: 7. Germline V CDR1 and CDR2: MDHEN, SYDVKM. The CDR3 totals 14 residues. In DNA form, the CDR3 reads TGTGCCAGCAGCCTACGGACAGGGGTTACTGAAGCTTTCTTT. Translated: CASSLRTGVTEAFF.

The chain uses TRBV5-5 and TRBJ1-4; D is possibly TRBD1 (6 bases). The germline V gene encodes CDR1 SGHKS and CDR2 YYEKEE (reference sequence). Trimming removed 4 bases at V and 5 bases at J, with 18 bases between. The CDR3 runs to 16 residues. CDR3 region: CASSLTPTGDNEKLFF. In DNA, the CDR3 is TGTGCCAGCAGCCTAACTCCGACAGGAGACAATGAAAAACTGTTTTTT.

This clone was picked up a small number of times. The CDR3 loop reads CASSQGGGHVNEQFF. The CDR3 DNA follows: TGCGCCAGCAGCCAAGGGGGCGGACACGTCAATGAGCAGTTCTTC. The V and J genes are TRBV4-1 and TRBJ2-1; the D gene is possibly TRBD1 (5 bases). Germline loops: CDR1 MGHRA, CDR2 YSYEKL. V was clipped by 1 base and J by 6 bases, with 13 bases between them. This CDR3 is 15 amino acids long.

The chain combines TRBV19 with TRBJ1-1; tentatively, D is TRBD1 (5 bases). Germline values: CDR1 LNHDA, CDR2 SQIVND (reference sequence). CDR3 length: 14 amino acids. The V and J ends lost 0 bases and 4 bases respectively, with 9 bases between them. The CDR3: CASSIDIRVTEAFF. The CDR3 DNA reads TGTGCCAGTAGTATAGATATCAGGGTCACTGAAGCTTTCTTT. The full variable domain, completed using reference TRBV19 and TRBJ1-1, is DGGITQSPKYLFRKEGQNVTLSCEQNLNHDAMYWYRQDPGQGLRLIYYSQIVNDFQKGDIAEGYSVSREKKESFPLTVTSAQKNPTAFYLCASSIDIRVTEAFFGQGTRLTVV.

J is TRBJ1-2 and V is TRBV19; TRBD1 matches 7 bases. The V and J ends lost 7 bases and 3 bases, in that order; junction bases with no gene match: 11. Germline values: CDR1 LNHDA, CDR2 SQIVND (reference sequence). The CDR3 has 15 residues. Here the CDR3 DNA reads TGTGCCAGTACGCCCCTGACAGGGAACGACTATGGCTACACCTTC. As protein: CASTPLTGNDYGYTF.

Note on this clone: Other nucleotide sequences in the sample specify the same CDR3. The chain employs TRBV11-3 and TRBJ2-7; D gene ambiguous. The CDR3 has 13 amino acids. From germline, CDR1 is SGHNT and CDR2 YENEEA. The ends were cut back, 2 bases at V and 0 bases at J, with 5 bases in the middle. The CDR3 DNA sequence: TGTGCCAGCAGCTTATCCAGCTCCTACGAGCAGTACTTC. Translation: CASSLSSSYEQYF. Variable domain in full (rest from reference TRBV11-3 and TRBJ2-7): EAGVVQSPRYKIIEKKQPVAFWCNPISGHNTLYWYLQNLGQGPELLIRYENEEAVDDSQLPKDRFSAERLKGVDSTLKIQPAELGDSAVYLCASSLSSSYEQYFGPGTRLTVT.

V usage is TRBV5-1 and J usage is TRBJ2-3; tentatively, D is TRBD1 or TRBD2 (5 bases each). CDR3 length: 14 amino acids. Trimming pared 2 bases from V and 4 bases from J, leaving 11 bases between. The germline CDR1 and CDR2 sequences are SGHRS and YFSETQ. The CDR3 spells CASSFGDGSDTQYF. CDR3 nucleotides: TGCGCCAGCAGCTTTGGGGACGGATCAGATACGCAGTATTTT. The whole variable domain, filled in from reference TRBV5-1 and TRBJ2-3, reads KAGVTQTPRYLIKTRGQQVTLSCSPISGHRSVSWYQQTPGQGLQFLFEYFSETQRNKGNFPGRFSGRQFSNSRSEMNVSTLELGDSALYLCASSFGDGSDTQYFGPGTRLTVL.

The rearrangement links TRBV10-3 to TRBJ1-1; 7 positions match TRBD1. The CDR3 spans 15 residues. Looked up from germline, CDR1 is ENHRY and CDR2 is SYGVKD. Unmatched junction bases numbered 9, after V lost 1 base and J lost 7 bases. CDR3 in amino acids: CAISEFDRERGEAFF. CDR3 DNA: TGTGCCATCAGTGAGTTTGACAGGGAGCGGGGTGAAGCTTTCTTT.

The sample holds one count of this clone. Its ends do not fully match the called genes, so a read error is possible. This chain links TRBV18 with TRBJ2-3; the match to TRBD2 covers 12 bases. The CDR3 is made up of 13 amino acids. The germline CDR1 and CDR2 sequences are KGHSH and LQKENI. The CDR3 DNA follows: TGTGCCAGCTCACCACCGGGACTAGCGGGTCACTTTTTC. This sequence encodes CASSPPGLAGHFF. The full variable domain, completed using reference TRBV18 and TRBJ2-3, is NAGVMQNPRHLVRRRGQEARLRCSPMKGHSHVYWYRQLPEEGLKFMVYLQKENIIDESGMPKERFSAEFPKEGPSILRIQQVVRGDSAAYFCASSPPGLAGHFFGPGTRLTVL.

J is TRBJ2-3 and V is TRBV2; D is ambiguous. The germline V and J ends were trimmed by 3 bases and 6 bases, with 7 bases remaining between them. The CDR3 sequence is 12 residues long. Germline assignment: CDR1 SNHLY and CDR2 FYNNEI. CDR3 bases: TGTGCCAGCAGTGACAGGTCGGATACGCAGTATTTT. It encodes CASSDRSDTQYF. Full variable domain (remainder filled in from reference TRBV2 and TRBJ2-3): EPEVTQTPSHQVTQMGQEVILRCVPISNHLYFYWYRQILGQKVEFLVSFYNNEISEKSEIFDDQFSVERPDGSNFTLKIRSTKLEDSAMYFCASSDRSDTQYFGPGTRLTVL.

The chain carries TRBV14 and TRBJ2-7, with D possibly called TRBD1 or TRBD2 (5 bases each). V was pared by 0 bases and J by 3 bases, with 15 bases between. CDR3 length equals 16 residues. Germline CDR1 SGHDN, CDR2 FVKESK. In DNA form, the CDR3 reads TGTGCCAGCAGCCAAGAGGCCCCGGGACCCCGCTACGAGCAGTACTTC. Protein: CASSQEAPGPRYEQYF.

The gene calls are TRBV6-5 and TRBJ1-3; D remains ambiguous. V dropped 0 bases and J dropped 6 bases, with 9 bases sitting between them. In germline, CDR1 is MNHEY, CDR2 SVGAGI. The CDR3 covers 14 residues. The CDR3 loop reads CASSYSPSQNTIYF. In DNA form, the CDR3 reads TGTGCCAGCAGTTACTCGCCCTCCCAAAACACCATATATTTT.

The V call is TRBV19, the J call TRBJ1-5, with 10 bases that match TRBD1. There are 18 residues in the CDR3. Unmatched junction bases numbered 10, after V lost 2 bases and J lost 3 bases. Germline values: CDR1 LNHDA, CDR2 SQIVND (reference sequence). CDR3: CASSIPTRDRGLNQPQHF. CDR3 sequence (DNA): TGTGCCAGTAGTATACCAACGCGGGACAGGGGTCTCAATCAGCCCCAGCATTTT.

In DNA, the CDR3 is TGTGCCAGCAGCTTATTACCAGGGTATCAGCCCCAGCATTTT. Amino acids: CASSLLPGYQPQHF. The chain links TRBV7-2 to TRBJ1-5, with D tentatively TRBD1 (5 bases). Per germline, CDR1 SGHTA and CDR2 FQGNSA. V lost 2 bases, J lost 5 bases, and 10 bases lay in between. The CDR3 has 14 residues.

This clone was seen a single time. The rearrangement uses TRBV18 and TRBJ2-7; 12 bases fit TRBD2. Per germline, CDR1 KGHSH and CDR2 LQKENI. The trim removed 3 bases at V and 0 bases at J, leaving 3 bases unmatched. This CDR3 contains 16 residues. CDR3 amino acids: CASSPLAGGSSYEQYF. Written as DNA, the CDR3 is TGTGCCAGCTCACCTCTAGCGGGAGGGAGCTCCTACGAGCAGTACTTC. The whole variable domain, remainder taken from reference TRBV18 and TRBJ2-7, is NAGVMQNPRHLVRRRGQEARLRCSPMKGHSHVYWYRQLPEEGLKFMVYLQKENIIDESGMPKERFSAEFPKEGPSILRIQQVVRGDSAAYFCASSPLAGGSSYEQYFGPGTRLTVT.